These 29 T cell receptor beta chains were all obtained from the same sample, sequenced in a study of response to subunit inactivated influenza vaccine. TCRdb reanalysed the RT-PCR reads using MiXCR and keeps one entry per CDR3 protein. The data hold around 530,000 distinct CDR3 sequences, with roughly 12% observed a single time. This specimen consisted of PBMCs from blood, obtained on the day of vaccination. The receptor set was obtained from a man in his fifties who received an inactivated influenza vaccine.

There are many counts of this clonotype. The V call is TRBV7-9, the J call TRBJ1-5; 9 bases agree with TRBD1. The V and J ends lost 5 bases and 7 bases, in that order; junction bases with no gene match: 6. This CDR3 has 14 amino acids. Germline CDR1 is SEHNR and CDR2 is FQNEAQ (reference sequence). The CDR3 DNA is TGTGCCAGCAGCATGGGACAGGGTGTACAGCCCCAGCATTTT. This translates into CASSMGQGVQPQHF.

The chain combines TRBV20-1 with TRBJ2-3; maybe TRBD1 (5 bases). In germline, CDR1 is DFQATT, CDR2 SNEGSKA (reference sequence). This CDR3 comprises 15 residues. V was trimmed by 1 base and J by 3 bases, leaving 14 bases between them. CDR3 loop: CSARVGVVGTDTQYF. DNA of the CDR3: TGCAGTGCTAGAGTAGGGGTTGTAGGGACAGATACGCAGTATTTT.

The chain couples TRBV4-1 to TRBJ1-5, with D hard to call. Trimming left V 3 bases short and J 5 bases short, with 17 bases between. The CDR3 sequence is 16 residues long. The germline V gene has CDR1 MGHRA and CDR2 YSYEKL. In DNA, the CDR3 is TGCGCCAGCAGCCAGGACCGGGCCCTCGGCTATCAGCCCCAGCATTTT. Translated: CASSQDRALGYQPQHF.

At least ten counts were recorded for this clonotype. The chain has TRBV6-2 or TRBV6-3 and TRBJ2-5, with D unresolved. Per the germline V gene, CDR1 is MNHEY and CDR2 is SVGEGT. The germline V and J ends were trimmed by 6 bases and 1 base, with 15 bases remaining between them. The CDR3 is made up of 15 amino acids. CDR3 region: CASRRRIRPQETQYF. The CDR3 bases are TGTGCCAGCAGAAGAAGGATACGGCCCCAAGAGACCCAGTACTTC.

The sample holds a few counts of this clonotype. The J gene is TRBJ2-1, the V gene TRBV18; the D gene is possibly TRBD2 (5 bases). The V end was cut by 5 bases, the J end by 5 bases, with 10 bases between. CDR1 and CDR2 (germline): KGHSH, LQKENI. There are 13 residues in the CDR3. The CDR3 DNA follows: TGTGCCAGCTCATCCGGGATAAACAATGAGCAGTTCTTC. Protein sequence: CASSSGINNEQFF.

The chain joins TRBV3-1 to TRBJ2-1; D gene uncertain. Trimming left V 6 bases short and J 2 bases short, with 8 bases between. CDR1 and CDR2 (germline): LGHDT, YNNKEL (reference sequence). CDR3 length: 13 residues. The CDR3 sequence: CASRRTPYNEQFF. The CDR3 DNA sequence: TGTGCCAGCAGGCGGACCCCCTACAATGAGCAGTTCTTC.

This clonotype appeared many times. The chain uses TRBV12-3 or TRBV12-4 and TRBJ1-1, with D perhaps matching TRBD1 (5 bases). The CDR3 sequence is 13 residues long. Trimming removed 6 bases at V and 1 base at J, with 9 bases between. The CDR3 loop reads CASRLRENTEAFF. The CDR3 nucleotides are TGTGCCAGCAGACTCAGGGAGAACACTGAAGCTTTCTTT.

This clonotype has more than one count but fewer than ten. The rearrangement links TRBV27 to TRBJ2-5, with D possibly being TRBD1 (5 bases). Germline CDR1 and CDR2: MNHEY and SMNVEV (reference sequence). The length of the CDR3 is 15 residues. The V and J ends lost 6 bases and 2 bases respectively, with 16 bases between them. CDR3 region: CASRRRTTTQETQYF. CDR3 DNA sequence: TGTGCCAGCAGACGACGGACAACGACTCAAGAGACCCAGTACTTC.

The V gene is TRBV6-2 or TRBV6-3, the J gene TRBJ2-7; D not certain. V lost 8 bases, J lost 4 bases, and 12 bases lay in between. The CDR3 has 12 amino acids. In germline, CDR1 is MNHEY, CDR2 SVGEGT. The CDR3 loop is CASAWNYYEQYF. The CDR3 bases are TGTGCCAGCGCCTGGAACTATTACGAGCAGTACTTC.

The chain links TRBV15 to TRBJ2-3; D is perhaps TRBD1 (6 bases). CDR1 is LNHNV, CDR2 YYDKDF, per germline (reference sequence). The V gene lost 9 bases and the J gene lost 1 base, with 11 bases spanning the gap. The CDR3 length is 13 residues. The CDR3 region has the DNA TGTGCCACTGGACAGCTTCGCACAGATACGCAGTATTTT. This translates into CATGQLRTDTQYF.

The V gene is TRBV10-3, the J gene TRBJ2-1, with TRBD2 matching 7 bases. With V trimmed by 8 bases and J by 5 bases, 3 bases remained unmatched. Germline V gene lookup returns CDR1 ENHRY and CDR2 SYGVKD. This CDR3 contains 12 residues. The CDR3 is CAIRGGNNEQFF. For the CDR3, the DNA is TGTGCCATCCGCGGGGGAAACAATGAGCAGTTCTTC.

The J gene is TRBJ2-1, the V gene TRBV3-1, with 11 bases lining up with TRBD2. The CDR3 spans 16 residues. Germline CDR1 is LGHDT and CDR2 is YNNKEL (reference sequence). The V gene end was trimmed by 0 bases and the J gene end by 6 bases; junction bases not matched to a gene: 4. CDR3 sequence reads: CASSQEGLAGGNEQFF. In DNA, the CDR3 is TGTGCCAGCAGCCAAGAAGGGCTAGCGGGGGGCAATGAGCAGTTCTTC.

The CDR3 bases are TGTGCCAGCAGTGCCCTGGGCCCCTCCTACGAGCAGTACTTC. Translated, it gives CASSALGPSYEQYF. The J gene is TRBJ2-7, the V gene TRBV6-1, with unresolved D. The germline V and J ends were trimmed by 4 bases and 0 bases, with 10 bases remaining between them. Looked up from germline, CDR1 is MNHNS and CDR2 is SASEGT. The CDR3 length is 14 residues.

The J gene is TRBJ2-2, the V gene TRBV2; D not certain. V lost 3 bases and J lost 6, with 5 bases in between. CDR3 length: 12 amino acids. Germline values: CDR1 SNHLY, CDR2 FYNNEI. The CDR3 region has the DNA TGTGCCAGCAGTGATTTAGCCGGGGAGCTGTTTTTT. This encodes CASSDLAGELFF.

V is TRBV20-1 and J is TRBJ2-1; 9 bases line up with TRBD2. V was pared by 1 base and J by 3 bases, with 7 bases of the junction left unmatched. The length of the CDR3 is 16 residues. Per germline, CDR1 DFQATT and CDR2 SNEGSKA (reference sequence). The CDR3, as DNA: TGCAGTGCTAGAGCTATGAGCGGGAGGTTCTACAATGAGCAGTTCTTC. It specifies CSARAMSGRFYNEQFF.

The chain uses TRBV6-1 and TRBJ2-6, with 7 positions matching TRBD2. The CDR3 runs 17 residues. Germline trimming cut 7 bases from V and 0 bases from J; bases unmatched to any gene: 9. The germline gives CDR1 MNHNS, CDR2 SASEGT. Here the CDR3 reads CASTEGGPLSGANVLTF. CDR3 in DNA: TGTGCCAGCACTGAGGGAGGGCCCCTCTCTGGGGCCAACGTCCTGACTTTC.

The V call is TRBV9, the J call TRBJ2-3; weak D call: TRBD1 (5 bases). Germline lookup yields CDR1 SGDLS and CDR2 YYNGEE. The CDR3 is made up of 15 amino acids. V was clipped by 5 bases and J by 0 bases, with 13 bases between them. Here the CDR3 reads CASSERTPSTDTQYF. The CDR3 DNA follows: TGTGCCAGCAGTGAGAGGACACCCAGCACAGATACGCAGTATTTT. Variable domain in full (rest from reference TRBV9 and TRBJ2-3): DSGVTQTPKHLITATGQRVTLRCSPRSGDLSVYWYQQSLDQGLQFLIQYYNGEERAKGNILERFSAQQFPDLHSELNLSSLELGDSALYFCASSERTPSTDTQYFGPGTRLTVL.

This clonotype was detected only a few times. V is TRBV20-1 and J is TRBJ1-5; D uncertain. The CDR3 is 13 residues long. Looked up from germline, CDR1 is DFQATT and CDR2 is SNEGSKA (reference sequence). Trimming took 1 base from V and 3 from J, leaving 7 bases between them. The CDR3, as DNA: TGCAGTGCTAGAGGCGGGATCAATCAGCCCCAGCATTTT. Translation: CSARGGINQPQHF.

This clonotype has just a few counts. The chain couples TRBV11-2 to TRBJ2-7; 10 bases are shared with TRBD2. CDR1 SGHAT and CDR2 FQNNGV come from the germline V gene. V was pared by 2 bases and J by 7 bases, with 8 bases of the junction left unmatched. CDR3 length: 15 amino acids. This CDR3 reads CASSLSGRVSGEQYF. CDR3 DNA sequence: TGTGCCAGCAGCTTAAGCGGGAGGGTTTCCGGGGAGCAGTACTTC.

In its sample, this clonotype was seen many times. The chain joins TRBV7-6 to TRBJ2-2, with D possibly matching TRBD2 (5 bases). Looked up from germline, CDR1 is SGHVS and CDR2 is FNYEAQ. With 5 bases removed from V and 1 base from J, the gap between germline ends came to 14 bases. CDR3 length equals 16 residues. CDR3 sequence reads: CASSPEGRGNTGELFF. The DNA of the CDR3 is TGTGCCAGCAGCCCCGAAGGACGGGGGAACACCGGGGAGCTGTTTTTT.

This clonotype was recorded a few times. This chain uses TRBV2 with TRBJ2-5; D ambiguous. The germline V gene has CDR1 SNHLY and CDR2 FYNNEI. Trimming took off 8 bases at V and 4 bases at J, with 17 bases between the two ends. The CDR3 extends over 14 amino acids. The CDR3, as DNA: TGTGCCAGCCTTCTAGAGCCCTGGGCAGAGACCCAGTACTTC. Translation: CASLLEPWAETQYF.

Ten or more counts support this clonotype. The J gene is TRBJ2-2, the V gene TRBV11-2; 8 bases are shared with TRBD2. The germline V gene has CDR1 SGHAT and CDR2 FQNNGV. Unmatched junction bases numbered 1, after V lost 1 base and J lost 3 bases. The CDR3 extends over 15 amino acids. The CDR3: CASSLGTSYTGELFF. CDR3 in DNA: TGTGCCAGCAGCTTAGGGACTAGCTACACCGGGGAGCTGTTTTTT.

This clonotype has just a few counts. At one end, the junction sequence differs from germline, possibly due to a read error. The J gene is TRBJ2-4, the V gene TRBV4-3, with D tentatively TRBD2 (6 bases). The CDR3 has 15 amino acids. Germline V gene lookup returns CDR1 LGHNA and CDR2 YSLEER. CDR3 region: CASSQEFGGGWPRIF. CDR3 bases: TGCGCCAGCAGCCAAGAGTTCGGGGGAGGTTGGCCGAGGATCTTC.

The chain combines TRBV12-3 or TRBV12-4 with TRBJ1-3; the D is unclear. This CDR3 has 14 residues. V lost 3 bases, J lost 2 bases, and 8 bases lay in between. DNA for the CDR3: TGTGCCAGCAGTTTTGCGGCAGCTGGAAACACCATATATTTT. Its protein product is CASSFAAAGNTIYF.

In its sample, this clonotype was seen a few times. Here the CDR3 reads CASSANSGALYEQYF. The CDR3 region has the DNA TGTGCCAGCAGTGCAAATAGCGGGGCTCTCTACGAGCAGTACTTC. This sequence joins TRBV7-9 and TRBJ2-7; 8 bases agree with TRBD2. This CDR3 spans 15 amino acids. Germline CDR1 SEHNR, CDR2 FQNEAQ (reference sequence). With 6 bases clipped from V and 3 bases from J, the junction kept 10 bases outside the gene matches.

In this sample, this clonotype turned up a few times. The V call is TRBV18, the J call TRBJ2-7; 7 positions match TRBD1. With V trimmed by 1 base and J by 3 bases, 6 bases remained unmatched. CDR3 length: 15 amino acids. Germline-derived CDR1 and CDR2 are KGHSH and LQKENI. DNA for the CDR3: TGTGCCAGCTCACCACAAAAGGGGGCGGACTACGAGCAGTACTTC. Residues: CASSPQKGADYEQYF.

This clonotype was recorded a few times. J is TRBJ2-1 and V is TRBV29-1, with 7 bases identical to TRBD2. The CDR3 extends over 12 amino acids. CDR1 is SQVTM, CDR2 ANQGSEA, per germline. The ends lost 7 bases at V and 9 bases at J; junction bases unmatched: 9. CDR3 loop: CSAGGVVGEQFF. CDR3 coding DNA: TGCAGCGCTGGGGGGGTAGTGGGTGAGCAGTTCTTC.

The sample holds many counts of this clonotype. The V call is TRBV6-2 or TRBV6-3, the J call TRBJ2-1; D gene uncertain. V was pared by 0 bases and J by 3 bases, with 3 bases between. CDR3 length: 13 residues. CDR1 MNHEY and CDR2 SVGEGT come from the germline V gene. The CDR3: CASSYSGYNEQFF. The CDR3 DNA sequence: TGTGCCAGCAGTTACTCTGGCTACAATGAGCAGTTCTTC.

This sequence joins TRBV13 and TRBJ1-1, with a possible D match to TRBD1 (5 bases). Trimming removed 5 bases at V and 3 bases at J, with 16 bases between. Germline CDR1 is PRHDT and CDR2 is FYEKMQ (reference sequence). This CDR3 region has 15 residues. CDR3 sequence reads: CASSVFRDADTEAFF. In DNA form, the CDR3 reads TGTGCCAGCAGCGTTTTCCGGGACGCCGACACTGAAGCTTTCTTT.